This entry concerns a single T cell receptor beta chain. Its antigen is unidentified. This sample was taken from a study of beta chain features in type 1 diabetes. Regarding the study as a whole: Shortening of TCRB CDR3s, moderate but significant, appeared in all four CD4+ subsets of Type 1 diabetes patients.

One heparinised blood draw averaging around 100 mL was given by each donor. Expressed TCRB transcripts were sequenced, since all the RNA that had been isolated was reverse transcribed. TCRdb's copy holds only in-frame clones and misses some; the assay was immunoSEQ multiplex PCR. The repertoire has 400,000 to 500,000 clones, over 11% of them found once; the top ten carry around 0.039%. Sequenced sample: naive CD4+ T cells from blood. The source is a man aged 25-45 years in good health.

The CDR3 reads CASSLGGHEQYV. CDR3 nucleotides: TGTGCCAGCAGCTTAGGGGGGCACGAGCAGTACGTC. The chain joins TRBV11-2 to TRBJ2-7, with a weak D call TRBD1 (6 bases). Trimming took off 1 base at V and 5 bases at J, with 6 bases between the two ends. Germline V gene data show CDR1 as SGHAT and CDR2 as FQNNGV. The CDR3 is 12 amino acids.